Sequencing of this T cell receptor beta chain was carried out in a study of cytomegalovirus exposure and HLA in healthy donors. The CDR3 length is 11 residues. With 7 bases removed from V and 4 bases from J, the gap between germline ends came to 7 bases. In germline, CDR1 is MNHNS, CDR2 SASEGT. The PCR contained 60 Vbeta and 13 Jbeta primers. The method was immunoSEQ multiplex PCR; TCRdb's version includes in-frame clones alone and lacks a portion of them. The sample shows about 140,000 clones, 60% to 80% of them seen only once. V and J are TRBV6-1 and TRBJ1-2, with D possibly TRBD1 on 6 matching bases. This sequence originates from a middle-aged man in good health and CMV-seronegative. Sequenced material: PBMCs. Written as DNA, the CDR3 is TGTGCCAGCATGGACAGCTATGGCTACACCTTC. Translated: CASMDSYGYTF.